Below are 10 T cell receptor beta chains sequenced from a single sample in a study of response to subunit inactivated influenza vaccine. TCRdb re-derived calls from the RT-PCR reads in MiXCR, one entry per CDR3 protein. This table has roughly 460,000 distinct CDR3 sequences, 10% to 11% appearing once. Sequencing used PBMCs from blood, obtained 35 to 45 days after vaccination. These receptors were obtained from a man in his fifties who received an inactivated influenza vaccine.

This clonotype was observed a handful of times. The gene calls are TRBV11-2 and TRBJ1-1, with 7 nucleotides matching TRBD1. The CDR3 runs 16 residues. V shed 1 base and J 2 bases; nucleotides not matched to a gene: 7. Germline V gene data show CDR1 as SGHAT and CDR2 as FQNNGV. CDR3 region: CASSLGQGGFNTEAFF. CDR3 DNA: TGTGCCAGCAGCTTAGGTCAAGGGGGCTTCAACACTGAAGCTTTCTTT.

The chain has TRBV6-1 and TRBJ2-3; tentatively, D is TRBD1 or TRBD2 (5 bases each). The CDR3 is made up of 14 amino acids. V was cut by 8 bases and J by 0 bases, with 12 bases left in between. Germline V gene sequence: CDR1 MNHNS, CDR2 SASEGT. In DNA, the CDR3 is TGTGCCAGCGGACCTTGGGGGAGCACAGATACGCAGTATTTT. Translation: CASGPWGSTDTQYF.

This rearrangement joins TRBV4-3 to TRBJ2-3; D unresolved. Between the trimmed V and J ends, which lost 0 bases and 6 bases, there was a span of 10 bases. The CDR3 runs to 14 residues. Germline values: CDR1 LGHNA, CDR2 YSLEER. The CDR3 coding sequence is TGCGCCAGCAGCCAAGATTCAAGCTTGGATACGCAGTATTTT. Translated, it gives CASSQDSSLDTQYF.

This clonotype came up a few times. DNA of the CDR3: TGTGCCAGCAGTTACTCGGTGCGAGGGAGCTACGAGCAGTACTTC. Encoded protein: CASSYSVRGSYEQYF. The genes are TRBV6-5 and TRBJ2-7; D is perhaps TRBD2 (5 bases). Germline CDR1 MNHEY, CDR2 SVGAGI. V gave up 0 bases and J gave up 3 bases, with 12 bases separating them. There are 15 residues in the CDR3.

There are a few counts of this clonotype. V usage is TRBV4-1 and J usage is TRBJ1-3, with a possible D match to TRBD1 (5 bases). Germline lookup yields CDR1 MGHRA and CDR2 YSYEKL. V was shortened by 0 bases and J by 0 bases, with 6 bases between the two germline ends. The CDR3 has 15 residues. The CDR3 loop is CASSQETVSGNTIYF. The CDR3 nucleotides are TGCGCCAGCAGCCAAGAGACAGTCTCTGGAAACACCATATATTTT.

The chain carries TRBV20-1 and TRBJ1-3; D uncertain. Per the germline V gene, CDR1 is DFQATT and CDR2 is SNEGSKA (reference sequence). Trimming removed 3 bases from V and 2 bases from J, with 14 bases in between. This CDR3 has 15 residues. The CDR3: CSARPTQRTGNTIYF. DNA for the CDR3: TGCAGTGCTAGGCCAACACAACGCACTGGAAACACCATATATTTT.

CDR3 DNA sequence: TGCAGTGCTCCCCTCTTGGGACAGCTGACTCCTAGTGAAGCTTTCTTT. Encoded protein: CSAPLLGQLTPSEAFF. This sequence joins TRBV20-1 and TRBJ1-1, with 7 bases that match TRBD1. CDR3 length: 16 amino acids. The V and J ends lost 5 bases and 7 bases, in that order; junction bases with no gene match: 19. Germline V CDR1 and CDR2: DFQATT, SNEGSKA (reference sequence).

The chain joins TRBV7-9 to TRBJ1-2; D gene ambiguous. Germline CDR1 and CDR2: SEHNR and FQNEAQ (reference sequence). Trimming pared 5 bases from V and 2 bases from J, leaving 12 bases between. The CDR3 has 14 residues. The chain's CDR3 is CASSPLQENYGYTF. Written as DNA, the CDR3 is TGTGCCAGCAGCCCCCTCCAGGAAAACTATGGCTACACCTTC.

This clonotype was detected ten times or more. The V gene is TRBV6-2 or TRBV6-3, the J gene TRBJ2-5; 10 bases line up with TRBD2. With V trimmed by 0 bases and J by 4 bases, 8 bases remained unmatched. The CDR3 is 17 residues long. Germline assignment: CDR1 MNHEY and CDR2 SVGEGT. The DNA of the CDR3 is TGTGCCAGCAGTTACTCTTCCCTAGCGGGGGAGGTAGAGACCCAGTACTTC. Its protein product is CASSYSSLAGEVETQYF.

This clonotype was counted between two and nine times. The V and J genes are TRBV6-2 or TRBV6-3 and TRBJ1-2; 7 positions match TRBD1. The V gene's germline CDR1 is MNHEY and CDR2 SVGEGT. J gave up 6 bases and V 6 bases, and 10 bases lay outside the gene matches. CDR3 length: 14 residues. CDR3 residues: CASSRGQTFDGYTF. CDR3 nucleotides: TGTGCCAGCAGCCGGGGACAGACGTTCGATGGCTACACCTTC.